The 26 T cell receptor beta chains below all came from one sample that was sequenced in a study of neurological immune-mediated disorders. Stated time point: longitudinal time-point 1 (baseline). TCRdb ran MiXCR on the 5' RACE reads and lists one entry per CDR3 protein. The repertoire holds tens of thousands of distinct CDR3 sequences, with approximately 13% as singletons. The sample comprised PBMCs. Every receptor here comes from a female donor with HTLV-1-associated myelopathy (HAM/TSP).

This clonotype was counted at least ten times. The gene calls are TRBV20-1 and TRBJ1-1, with 9 bases that match TRBD1. Germline trimming cut 1 base from V and 3 bases from J; bases unmatched to any gene: 0. The CDR3 consists of 13 residues. Germline lookup yields CDR1 DFQATT and CDR2 SNEGSKA (reference sequence). In DNA, the CDR3 is TGCAGTGCTAGAGGACAGGGGGACACTGAAGCTTTCTTT. This gives the protein CSARGQGDTEAFF.

This clonotype was found many times. The V call is TRBV29-1, the J call TRBJ2-6; 8 nucleotides agree with TRBD1. The CDR3 covers 15 residues. V was pared by 5 bases and J by 1 base, with 4 bases of the junction left unmatched. Germline loops: CDR1 SQVTM, CDR2 ANQGSEA. The CDR3 DNA is TGCAGCGTTCTCCGGACAGGGTCTGGGGCCAACGTCCTGACTTTC. Amino acid sequence: CSVLRTGSGANVLTF.

V usage is TRBV5-1 and J usage is TRBJ2-7, with 9 bases identical to TRBD1. The CDR3 is 16 residues long. The germline V gene has CDR1 SGHRS and CDR2 YFSETQ. V lost 0 bases to trimming and J lost 0 bases; unmatched junction nucleotides: 4. CDR3 DNA sequence: TGCGCCAGCAGCTTGGGTGGGACAGGGTTCTCCTACGAGCAGTACTTC. As protein: CASSLGGTGFSYEQYF.

Ten or more counts support this clonotype. The chain combines TRBV28 with TRBJ1-1, with D possibly TRBD1 on 5 matching bases. This CDR3 has 13 amino acids. With 2 bases removed from V and 7 bases from J, the gap between germline ends came to 11 bases. Germline V lookup: CDR1 MDHEN, CDR2 SYDVKM. The CDR3 region is CASSLVGADEAFF. As DNA, the CDR3 is TGTGCCAGCAGTTTAGTCGGGGCGGATGAAGCTTTCTTT.

This clonotype was found once. The chain combines TRBV27 with TRBJ2-7; 8 bases match TRBD2. The CDR3 totals 15 residues. After removal of 5 bases from V and 2 bases from J, the junction contained 8 bases not matched to a gene. Germline values: CDR1 MNHEY, CDR2 SMNVEV (reference sequence). CDR3 DNA: TGTGCCAGCAGTCCCGGGACTAGTCCCGCCTACGAGCAGTACTTC. It codes for CASSPGTSPAYEQYF.

Many counts were recorded for this clonotype. The chain combines TRBV20-1 with TRBJ1-4; 10 bases are a match to TRBD1. CDR1 and CDR2 (germline): DFQATT, SNEGSKA (reference sequence). V lost 6 bases, J lost 3 bases, and 10 bases stayed unmatched. This CDR3 has 16 amino acids. The CDR3 reads CSAPPGQGRANEKLFF. CDR3 sequence (DNA): TGCAGTGCGCCCCCGGGACAGGGGCGGGCTAATGAAAAACTGTTTTTT.

This clonotype showed up many times. V usage is TRBV7-9 and J usage is TRBJ1-1, with D unresolved. CDR3 length equals 16 residues. V lost 1 base and J 1 base, leaving 13 bases between the germline ends. Looked up from germline, CDR1 is SEHNR and CDR2 is FQNEAQ (reference sequence). The CDR3 region is CASSLGLSGSNTEAFF. In DNA, the CDR3 is TGTGCCAGCAGCTTAGGACTGTCAGGTTCGAACACTGAAGCTTTCTTT.

On this clonotype: One junction end does not reproduce the germline sequence, and a read error may be involved. This chain joins TRBV12-3 or TRBV12-4 and TRBJ2-5; a weak D match, TRBD1 (6 bases). This CDR3 contains 14 residues. DNA of the CDR3: TGTGTCAGCACTCGGGACACCTTTCGAGAGACCCAGTACTTC. This sequence encodes CVSTRDTFRETQYF.

Relative to its sample, this clonotype is medium-sized. The chain has TRBV4-1 and TRBJ2-5, with 7 bases identical to TRBD1. Germline V CDR1 and CDR2: MGHRA, YSYEKL. V was pared by 1 base and J by 2 bases, with 10 bases of the junction left unmatched. This CDR3 has 17 amino acids. This CDR3 reads CASSQVPGQQIQETQYF. CDR3 nucleotides: TGCGCCAGCAGCCAAGTCCCGGGACAGCAGATTCAAGAGACCCAGTACTTC.

This clonotype was observed at least ten times. This sequence joins TRBV28 and TRBJ2-1; D is unresolved. Germline V gives CDR1 MDHEN, CDR2 SYDVKM. The CDR3 has 12 amino acids. The V end lost 3 bases, the J end lost 8 bases, and 8 bases lay between the germline ends. In nucleotides, the CDR3 is TGTGCCAGCAGTTTGGACGGTCATGAGCAGTTCTTC. Amino acids: CASSLDGHEQFF.

This clonotype was detected many times. The V gene is TRBV10-3, the J gene TRBJ2-2, with D perhaps matching TRBD1 or TRBD2 (5 bases each). Germline V lookup: CDR1 ENHRY, CDR2 SYGVKD. This CDR3 comprises 14 residues. The V gene lost 6 bases and the J gene lost 0 bases, with 8 bases spanning the gap. CDR3 nucleotide sequence: TGTGCCATCAGGATGGGGGCGAACACCGGGGAGCTGTTTTTT. Its protein is CAIRMGANTGELFF.

This clonotype was recorded many times. This sequence joins TRBV5-1 and TRBJ2-1; 10 bases are a match to TRBD2. After removal of 4 bases from V and 2 bases from J, the junction contained 3 bases not matched to a gene. This CDR3 has 15 residues. Germline V lookup: CDR1 SGHRS, CDR2 YFSETQ. For the CDR3, the DNA is TGCGCCAGCAGCCGAACTAGCGGGACCTACAATGAGCAGTTCTTC. Protein sequence: CASSRTSGTYNEQFF. Full variable domain (rest looked up from reference TRBV5-1 and TRBJ2-1): KAGVTQTPRYLIKTRGQQVTLSCSPISGHRSVSWYQQTPGQGLQFLFEYFSETQRNKGNFPGRFSGRQFSNSRSEMNVSTLELGDSALYLCASSRTSGTYNEQFFGPGTRLTVL.

This clonotype was recorded at least ten times. The chain employs TRBV12-3 or TRBV12-4 and TRBJ1-1; D not resolved. CDR3 length: 13 amino acids. V was trimmed by 10 bases and J by 4 bases, leaving 16 bases between them. CDR3 loop: CATFTRVITEAFF. Written as DNA, the CDR3 is TGTGCCACCTTCACACGAGTCATCACTGAAGCTTTCTTT.

This clonotype showed up many times. V is TRBV28 and J is TRBJ2-7; a weak D match, TRBD1 (5 bases). The germline V gene has CDR1 MDHEN and CDR2 SYDVKM. The V and J ends lost 2 bases and 2 bases respectively, with 16 bases between them. This CDR3 is built from 16 residues. The CDR3 bases are TGTGCCAGCAGTTTAAGCACAGGCCGCAAGGCCTACGAGCAGTACTTC. As protein: CASSLSTGRKAYEQYF.

A remark on this clonotype: This CDR3 is missing its conserved last phenylalanine or tryptophan, likely due to a read error. The V call is TRBV20-1, the J call TRBJ2-1; D possibly matches TRBD1 or TRBD2 (6 bases each). CDR3 length equals 14 residues. Looked up from germline, CDR1 is DFQATT and CDR2 is SNEGSKA (reference sequence). The CDR3 DNA is TGCAGAGCTAGACAGGTTAGCGGCAACAATGAGCAGTTCTTA. Translating it yields CRARQVSGNNEQFL.

At least ten counts were recorded for this clonotype. The chain has TRBV7-3 and TRBJ2-7, with a weak D call TRBD2 (6 bases). Per germline, CDR1 SGHTA and CDR2 FQGTGA. The CDR3 contains 16 residues. Trimming stripped 1 base from V and 2 bases from J, with 15 bases between. The CDR3 reads CASSLMGGQNPYEQYF. The CDR3 nucleotides read TGTGCCAGCAGCTTAATGGGAGGTCAGAACCCCTACGAGCAGTACTTC.

The sample holds many counts of this clonotype. This may be a read error, as it is one base from a much larger clone. CDR3 loop: CVSGDRGSPLHF. For the CDR3, the DNA is TGTGTCAGCGGGGACAGGGGTTCACCCCTCCACTTT. The V and J genes are TRBV7-9 and TRBJ1-6, with TRBD1 matching over 10 bases. The CDR3 consists of 12 residues. The germline CDR1 and CDR2 sequences are SEHNR and FQNEAQ (reference sequence). The full variable domain, rest sourced from reference TRBV7-9 and TRBJ1-6, is DTGVSQNPRHKITKRGQNVTFRCDPISEHNRLYWYRQTLGQGPEFLTYFQNEAQLEKSRLLSDRFSAERPKGSFSTLEIQRTEQGDSAMYLCVSGDRGSPLHFGNGTRLTVT.

This clonotype has a count of ten or more. The chain employs TRBV27 and TRBJ2-5, with D uncertain. CDR3 length equals 14 residues. CDR1 is MNHEY, CDR2 SMNVEV, per germline (reference sequence). The V gene lost 2 bases and the J gene lost 8 bases, with 15 bases spanning the gap. Written as DNA, the CDR3 is TGTGCCAGCAGTTTACAGTCCCCCGCGGAAACCCAGTACTTC. Translation gives CASSLQSPAETQYF.

The sample holds many counts of this clonotype. The chain is built from TRBV20-1 and TRBJ2-7; D remains ambiguous. Germline CDR1 and CDR2: DFQATT and SNEGSKA (reference sequence). The germline V and J ends were trimmed by 0 bases and 2 bases, with 17 bases remaining between them. CDR3 length equals 16 residues. Here the CDR3 reads CSARDNRKSPTYEQYF. The CDR3 nucleotides are TGCAGTGCTAGAGATAACAGAAAGTCTCCTACCTACGAGCAGTACTTC.

In its sample, this clonotype was seen many times. This chain connects TRBV20-1 to TRBJ2-7, with TRBD2 matching over 8 bases. Trimming took 0 bases from V and 2 from J; bases not matched to a gene: 6. Looked up from germline, CDR1 is DFQATT and CDR2 is SNEGSKA (reference sequence). This CDR3 spans 15 amino acids. The CDR3 DNA sequence: TGCAGTGCTAGAGATTCGCGGGGGGCTACCTACGAGCAGTACTTC. Its translation: CSARDSRGATYEQYF.

This clonotype came up many times. The V call is TRBV6-2 or TRBV6-3, the J call TRBJ2-7; D uncertain. Germline V gene data show CDR1 as MNHEY and CDR2 as SVGEGT. V shed 5 bases and J shed 6 bases, with 20 bases lying between them. The CDR3 is 15 residues long. For the CDR3, the DNA is TGTGCCAGCAGTCGGATGGAGTCCTCTCCCCGCGAGCAGTACTTC. This codes for CASSRMESSPREQYF.

This clonotype was counted at least ten times. The chain is built from TRBV2 and TRBJ2-7; D uncertain. Germline V CDR1 and CDR2: SNHLY, FYNNEI. The CDR3 extends over 14 amino acids. Trimming pared 2 bases from V and 0 bases from J, leaving 8 bases between. CDR3 residues: CASSERRTSYEQYF. The DNA of the CDR3 is TGTGCCAGCAGTGAAAGACGGACCTCCTACGAGCAGTACTTC.

This clonotype was seen more than once but under ten times. V usage is TRBV29-1 and J usage is TRBJ1-5, with no clear D. Trimming removed 1 base at V and 6 bases at J, with 7 bases between. The CDR3 runs 12 residues. Germline CDR1 is SQVTM and CDR2 is ANQGSEA. CDR3: CSVEASGQPQHF. The DNA for the CDR3 is TGCAGCGTTGAAGCGTCGGGTCAGCCCCAGCATTTT. Drawing the rest from reference TRBV29-1 and TRBJ1-5, the complete variable domain is SAVISQKPSRDICQRGTSLTIQCQVDSQVTMMFWYRQQPGQSLTLIATANQGSEATYESGFVIDKFPISRPNLTFSTLTVSNMSPEDSSIYLCSVEASGQPQHFGDGTRLSIL.

This clonotype has at least ten counts. The chain employs TRBV28 and TRBJ2-3, with D perhaps being TRBD1 or TRBD2 (5 bases each). This CDR3 spans 15 amino acids. CDR1 and CDR2 (germline): MDHEN, SYDVKM. V was cut by 8 bases and J by 5 bases, with 20 bases left in between. CDR3 in amino acids: CASREDQGVGDTQYF. The CDR3 DNA is TGTGCCAGCCGGGAAGATCAGGGAGTAGGAGATACGCAGTATTTT.

This clonotype was counted many times. J is TRBJ1-5 and V is TRBV2; 7 bases align to TRBD1. Germline lookup yields CDR1 SNHLY and CDR2 FYNNEI. V lost 4 bases to trimming and J lost 6 bases; unmatched junction nucleotides: 6. The CDR3 consists of 14 residues. CDR3 sequence (DNA): TGTGCCAGCAGTGCCGGACAGGAGTTTCAGCCCCAGCATTTT. It yields the protein CASSAGQEFQPQHF.

The sample holds many counts of this clonotype. J is TRBJ1-5 and V is TRBV5-1; 9 bases line up with TRBD1. Germline V CDR1 and CDR2: SGHRS, YFSETQ. The CDR3 runs 16 residues. V shed 0 bases and J 1 base; nucleotides not matched to a gene: 2. The CDR3 sequence is CASSLEGQGSNQPQHF. The CDR3 DNA follows: TGCGCCAGCAGCTTGGAGGGACAGGGCAGCAATCAGCCCCAGCATTTT.